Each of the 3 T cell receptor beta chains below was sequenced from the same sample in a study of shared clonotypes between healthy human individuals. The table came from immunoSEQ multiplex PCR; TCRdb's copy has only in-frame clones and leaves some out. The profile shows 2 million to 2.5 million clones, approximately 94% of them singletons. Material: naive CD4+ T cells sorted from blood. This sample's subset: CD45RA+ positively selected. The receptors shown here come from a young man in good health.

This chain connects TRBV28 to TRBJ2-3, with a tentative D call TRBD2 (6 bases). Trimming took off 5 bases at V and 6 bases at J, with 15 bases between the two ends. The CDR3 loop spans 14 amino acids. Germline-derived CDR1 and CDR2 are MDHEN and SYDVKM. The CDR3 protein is CASSAGTASDTQYF. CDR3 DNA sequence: TGTGCCAGCAGTGCGGGGACTGCATCGGATACGCAGTATTTT.

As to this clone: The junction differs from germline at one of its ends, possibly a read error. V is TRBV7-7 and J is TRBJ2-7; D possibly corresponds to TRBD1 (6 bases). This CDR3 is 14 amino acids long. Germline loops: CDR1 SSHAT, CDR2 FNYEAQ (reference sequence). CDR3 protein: CASSLAQGPYEQYF. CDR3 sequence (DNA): TGTGCTAGCAGCTTAGCCCAGGGGCCCTACGAGCAGTACTTC. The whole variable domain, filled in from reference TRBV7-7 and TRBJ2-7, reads GAGVSQSPRYKVTKRGQDVTLRCDPISSHATLYWYQQALGQGPEFLTYFNYEAQPDKSGLPSDRFSAERPEGSISTLTIQRTEQRDSAMYRCASSLAQGPYEQYFGPGTRLTVT.

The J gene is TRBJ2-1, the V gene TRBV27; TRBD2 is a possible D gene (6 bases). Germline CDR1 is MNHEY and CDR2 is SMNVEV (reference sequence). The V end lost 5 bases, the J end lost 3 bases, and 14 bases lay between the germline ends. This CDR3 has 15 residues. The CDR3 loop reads CASSLRLDIYNEQFF. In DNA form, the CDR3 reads TGTGCCAGCAGTCTTCGACTAGACATCTACAATGAGCAGTTCTTC.